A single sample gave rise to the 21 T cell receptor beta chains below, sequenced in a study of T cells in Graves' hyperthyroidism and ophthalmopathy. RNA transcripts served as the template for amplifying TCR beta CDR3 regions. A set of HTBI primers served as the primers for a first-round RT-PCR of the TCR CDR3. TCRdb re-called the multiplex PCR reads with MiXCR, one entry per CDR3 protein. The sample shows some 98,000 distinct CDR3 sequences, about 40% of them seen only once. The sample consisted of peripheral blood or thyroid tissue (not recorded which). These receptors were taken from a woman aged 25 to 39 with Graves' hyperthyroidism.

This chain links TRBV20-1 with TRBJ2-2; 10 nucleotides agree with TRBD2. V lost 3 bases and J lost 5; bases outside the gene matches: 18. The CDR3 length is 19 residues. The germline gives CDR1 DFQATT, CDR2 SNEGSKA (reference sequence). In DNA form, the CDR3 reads TGCAGTGCTAGGGACGGTGGGCTAGCGGGAGACCCGGGTACCGGGGAGCTGTTTTTT. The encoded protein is CSARDGGLAGDPGTGELFF.

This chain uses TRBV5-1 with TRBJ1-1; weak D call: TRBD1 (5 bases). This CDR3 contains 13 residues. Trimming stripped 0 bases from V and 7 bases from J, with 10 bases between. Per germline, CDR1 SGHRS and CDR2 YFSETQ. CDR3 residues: CASSLAGTVEAFF. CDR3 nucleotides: TGCGCCAGCAGCTTGGCCGGGACGGTTGAAGCTTTCTTT. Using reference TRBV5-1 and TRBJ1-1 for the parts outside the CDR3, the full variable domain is KAGVTQTPRYLIKTRGQQVTLSCSPISGHRSVSWYQQTPGQGLQFLFEYFSETQRNKGNFPGRFSGRQFSNSRSEMNVSTLELGDSALYLCASSLAGTVEAFFGQGTRLTVV.

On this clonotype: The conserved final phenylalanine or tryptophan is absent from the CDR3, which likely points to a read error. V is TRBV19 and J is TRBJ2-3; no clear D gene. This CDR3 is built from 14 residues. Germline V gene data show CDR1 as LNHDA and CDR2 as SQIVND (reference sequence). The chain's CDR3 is CASSAEPSTDTQYL. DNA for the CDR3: TGCGCCAGTAGTGCCGAGCCGAGCACAGATACGCAGTATCTT.

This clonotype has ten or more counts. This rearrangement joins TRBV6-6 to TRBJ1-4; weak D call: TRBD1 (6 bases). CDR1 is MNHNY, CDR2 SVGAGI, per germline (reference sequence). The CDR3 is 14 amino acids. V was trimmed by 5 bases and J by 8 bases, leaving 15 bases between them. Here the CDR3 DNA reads TGTGCCAGCAGTGAACTAGGGGACATCGAAAAACTGTTTTTT. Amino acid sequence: CASSELGDIEKLFF.

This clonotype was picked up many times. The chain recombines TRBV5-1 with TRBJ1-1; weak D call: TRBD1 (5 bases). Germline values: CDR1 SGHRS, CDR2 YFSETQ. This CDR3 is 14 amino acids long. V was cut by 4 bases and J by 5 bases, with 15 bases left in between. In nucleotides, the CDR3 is TGCGCCAGCAGCCACACGTCAGGGAGGACTGAAGCTTTCTTT. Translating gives CASSHTSGRTEAFF.

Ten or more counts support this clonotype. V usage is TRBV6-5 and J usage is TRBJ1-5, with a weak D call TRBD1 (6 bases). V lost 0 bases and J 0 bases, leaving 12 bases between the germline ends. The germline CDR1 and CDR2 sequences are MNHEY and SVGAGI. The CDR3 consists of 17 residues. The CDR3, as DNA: TGTGCCAGCAGTTACTCGGACAGCCCTTATAGCAATCAGCCCCAGCATTTT. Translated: CASSYSDSPYSNQPQHF.

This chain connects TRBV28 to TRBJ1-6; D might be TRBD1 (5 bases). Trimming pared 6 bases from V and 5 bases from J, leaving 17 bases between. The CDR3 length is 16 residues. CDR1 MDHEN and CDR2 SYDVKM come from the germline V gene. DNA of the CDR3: TGTGCCAGCAGGATTGACAGAGCTCTCGATAATTCACCCCTCCACTTT. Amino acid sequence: CASRIDRALDNSPLHF.

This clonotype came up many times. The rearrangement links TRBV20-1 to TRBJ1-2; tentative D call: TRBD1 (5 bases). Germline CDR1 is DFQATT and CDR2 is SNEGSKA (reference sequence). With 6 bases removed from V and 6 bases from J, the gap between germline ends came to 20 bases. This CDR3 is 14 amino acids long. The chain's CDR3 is CSALLFRDSDGYTF. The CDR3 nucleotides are TGCAGTGCCCTCCTTTTTAGGGACTCGGATGGCTACACCTTC.

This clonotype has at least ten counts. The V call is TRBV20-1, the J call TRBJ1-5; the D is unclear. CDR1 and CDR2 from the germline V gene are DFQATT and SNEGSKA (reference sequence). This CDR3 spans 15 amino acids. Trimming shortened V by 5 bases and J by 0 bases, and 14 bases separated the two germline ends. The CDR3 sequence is CSAAVEDYSNQPQHF. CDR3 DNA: TGCAGTGCTGCGGTTGAAGATTATAGCAATCAGCCCCAGCATTTT.

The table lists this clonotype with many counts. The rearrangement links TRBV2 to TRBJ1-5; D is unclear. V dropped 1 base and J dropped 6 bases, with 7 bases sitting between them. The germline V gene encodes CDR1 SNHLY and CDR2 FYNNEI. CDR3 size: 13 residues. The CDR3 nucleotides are TGTGCCAGCAGTGAAGGTGCTCCTCAGCCCCAGCATTTT. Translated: CASSEGAPQPQHF. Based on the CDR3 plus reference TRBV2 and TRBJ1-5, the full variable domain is EPEVTQTPSHQVTQMGQEVILRCVPISNHLYFYWYRQILGQKVEFLVSFYNNEISEKSEIFDDQFSVERPDGSNFTLKIRSTKLEDSAMYFCASSEGAPQPQHFGDGTRLSIL.

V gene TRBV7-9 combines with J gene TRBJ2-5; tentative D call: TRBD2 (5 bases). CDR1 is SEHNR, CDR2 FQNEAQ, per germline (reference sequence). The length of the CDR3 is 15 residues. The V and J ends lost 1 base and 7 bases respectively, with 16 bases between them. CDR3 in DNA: TGTGCCAGCAGCTTAGGATTCGGCGGGCGAGGGACCCAGTACTTC. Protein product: CASSLGFGGRGTQYF.

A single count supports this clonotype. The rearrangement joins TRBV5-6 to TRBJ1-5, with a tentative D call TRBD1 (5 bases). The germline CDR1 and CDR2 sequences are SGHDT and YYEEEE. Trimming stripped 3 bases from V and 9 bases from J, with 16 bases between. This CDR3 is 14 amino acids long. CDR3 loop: CASSSGRARGPQHF. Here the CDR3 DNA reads TGTGCCAGCAGCTCGGGCAGGGCGAGGGGGCCCCAGCATTTT.

This CDR3 is CASSSRPGGRFRARTEAFF. The CDR3 bases are TGTGCCAGCAGCAGCAGACCAGGGGGCCGGTTTAGGGCGAGGACTGAAGCTTTCTTT. This sequence joins TRBV7-7 and TRBJ1-1, with 8 bases that match TRBD1. Per germline, CDR1 SSHAT and CDR2 FNYEAQ (reference sequence). The CDR3 loop spans 19 amino acids. Trimming took 5 bases from V and 5 from J; bases not matched to a gene: 22.

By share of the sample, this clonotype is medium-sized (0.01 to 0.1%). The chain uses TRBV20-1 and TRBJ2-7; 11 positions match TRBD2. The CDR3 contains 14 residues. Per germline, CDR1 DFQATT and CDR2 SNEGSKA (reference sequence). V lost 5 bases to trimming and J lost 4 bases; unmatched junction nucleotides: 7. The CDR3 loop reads CSALSGRARYEQYF. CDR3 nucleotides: TGCAGTGCTCTTAGCGGGAGGGCCCGGTACGAGCAGTACTTC.

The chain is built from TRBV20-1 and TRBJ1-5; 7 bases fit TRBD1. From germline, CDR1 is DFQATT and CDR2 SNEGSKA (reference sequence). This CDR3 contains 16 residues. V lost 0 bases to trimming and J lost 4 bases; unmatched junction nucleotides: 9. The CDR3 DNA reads TGCAGTGCTAGAGATCCAGGGACAGCCGCTAATCAGCCCCAGCATTTT. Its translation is CSARDPGTAANQPQHF.

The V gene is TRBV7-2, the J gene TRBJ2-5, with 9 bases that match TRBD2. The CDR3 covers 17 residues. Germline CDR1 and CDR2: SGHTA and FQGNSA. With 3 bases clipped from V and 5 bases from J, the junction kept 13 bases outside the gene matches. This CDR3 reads CASSLRGSGSIGETQYF. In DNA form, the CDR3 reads TGTGCCAGCAGCTTGCGGGGTAGCGGGAGTATTGGGGAGACCCAGTACTTC.

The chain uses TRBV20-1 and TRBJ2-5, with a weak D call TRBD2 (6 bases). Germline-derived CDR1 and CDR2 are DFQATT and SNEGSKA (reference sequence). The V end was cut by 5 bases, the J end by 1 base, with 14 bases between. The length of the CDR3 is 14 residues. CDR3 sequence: CSALGAGTQETQYF. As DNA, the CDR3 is TGCAGTGCTCTAGGGGCGGGGACCCAAGAGACCCAGTACTTC.

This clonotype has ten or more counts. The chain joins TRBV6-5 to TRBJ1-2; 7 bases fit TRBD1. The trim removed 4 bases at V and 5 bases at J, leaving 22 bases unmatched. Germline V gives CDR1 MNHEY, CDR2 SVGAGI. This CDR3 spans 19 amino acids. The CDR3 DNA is TGTGCCAGCAGTTCTATTCCCAGCGGACAGGCCGTAAGTCGGTATGGCTACACCTTC. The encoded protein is CASSSIPSGQAVSRYGYTF.

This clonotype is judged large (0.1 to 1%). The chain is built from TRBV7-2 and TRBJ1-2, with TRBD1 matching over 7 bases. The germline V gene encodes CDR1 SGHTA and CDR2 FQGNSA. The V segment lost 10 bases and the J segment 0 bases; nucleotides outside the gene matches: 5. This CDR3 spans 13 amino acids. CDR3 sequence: CATTQGPNYGYTF. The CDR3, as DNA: TGTGCCACAACACAGGGGCCTAACTATGGCTACACCTTC.

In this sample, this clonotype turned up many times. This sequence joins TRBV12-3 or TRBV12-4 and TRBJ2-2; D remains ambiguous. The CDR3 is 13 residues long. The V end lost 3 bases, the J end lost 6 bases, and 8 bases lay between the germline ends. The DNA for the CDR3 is TGTGCCAGCAGTTTGGGGTTGTCCGGGGAGCTGTTTTTT. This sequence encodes CASSLGLSGELFF.

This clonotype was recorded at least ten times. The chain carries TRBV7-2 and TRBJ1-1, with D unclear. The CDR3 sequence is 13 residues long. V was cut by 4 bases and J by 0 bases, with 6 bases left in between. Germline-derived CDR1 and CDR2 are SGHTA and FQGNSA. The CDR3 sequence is CASSSMMNTEAFF. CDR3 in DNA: TGTGCCAGCAGCTCCATGATGAACACTGAAGCTTTCTTT.